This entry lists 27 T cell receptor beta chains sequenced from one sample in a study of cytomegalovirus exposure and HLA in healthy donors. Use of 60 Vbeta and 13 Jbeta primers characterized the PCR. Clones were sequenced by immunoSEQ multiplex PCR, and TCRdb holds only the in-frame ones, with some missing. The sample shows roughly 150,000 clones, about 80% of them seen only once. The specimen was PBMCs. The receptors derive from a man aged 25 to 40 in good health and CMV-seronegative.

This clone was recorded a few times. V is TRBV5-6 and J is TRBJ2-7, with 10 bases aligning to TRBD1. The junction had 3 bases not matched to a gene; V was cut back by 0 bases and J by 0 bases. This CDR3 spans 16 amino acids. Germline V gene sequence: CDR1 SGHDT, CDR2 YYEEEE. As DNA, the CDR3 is TGTGCCAGCAGCTTGGGGGGACAGGGGATCTCCTACGAGCAGTACTTC. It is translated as CASSLGGQGISYEQYF.

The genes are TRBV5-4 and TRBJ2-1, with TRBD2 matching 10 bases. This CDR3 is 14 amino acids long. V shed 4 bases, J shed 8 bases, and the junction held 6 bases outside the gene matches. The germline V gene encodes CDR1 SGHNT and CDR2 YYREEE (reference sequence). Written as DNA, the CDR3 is TGTGCCAGCAGCCTTGGTGGGACTAGCGATGAGCAGTTCTTC. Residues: CASSLGGTSDEQFF.

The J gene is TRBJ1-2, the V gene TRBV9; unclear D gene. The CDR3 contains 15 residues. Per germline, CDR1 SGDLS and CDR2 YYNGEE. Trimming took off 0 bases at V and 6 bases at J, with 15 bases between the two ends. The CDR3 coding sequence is TGTGCCAGCAGCGTAGAAGAGGGCGGCCCCGATGGCTACACCTTC. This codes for CASSVEEGGPDGYTF.

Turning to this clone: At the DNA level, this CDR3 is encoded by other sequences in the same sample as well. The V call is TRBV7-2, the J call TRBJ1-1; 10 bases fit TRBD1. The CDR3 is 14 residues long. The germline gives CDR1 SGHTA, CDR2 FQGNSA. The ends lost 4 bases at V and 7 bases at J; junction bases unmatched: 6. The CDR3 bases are TGTGCCAGCAGCTCCCCCGGACAGGGGGGTGAAGCTTTCTTT. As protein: CASSSPGQGGEAFF.

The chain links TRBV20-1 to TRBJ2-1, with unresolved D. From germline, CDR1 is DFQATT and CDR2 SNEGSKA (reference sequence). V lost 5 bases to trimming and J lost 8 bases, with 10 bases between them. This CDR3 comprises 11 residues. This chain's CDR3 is CSALLYYEQFF. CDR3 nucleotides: TGCAGTGCTCTACTATACTATGAGCAGTTCTTC.

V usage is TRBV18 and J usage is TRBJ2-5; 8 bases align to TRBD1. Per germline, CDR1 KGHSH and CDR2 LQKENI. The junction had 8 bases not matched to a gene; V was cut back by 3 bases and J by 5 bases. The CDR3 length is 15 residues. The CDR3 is CASSPFGQGHETQYF. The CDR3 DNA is TGTGCCAGCTCACCGTTCGGACAGGGACACGAGACCCAGTACTTC.

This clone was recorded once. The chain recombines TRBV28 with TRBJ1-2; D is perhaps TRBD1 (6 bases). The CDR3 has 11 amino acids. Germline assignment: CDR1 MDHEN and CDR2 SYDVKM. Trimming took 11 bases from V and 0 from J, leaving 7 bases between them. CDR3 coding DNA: TGTGCCCAGGGGACTAACTATGGCTACACCTTC. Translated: CAQGTNYGYTF.

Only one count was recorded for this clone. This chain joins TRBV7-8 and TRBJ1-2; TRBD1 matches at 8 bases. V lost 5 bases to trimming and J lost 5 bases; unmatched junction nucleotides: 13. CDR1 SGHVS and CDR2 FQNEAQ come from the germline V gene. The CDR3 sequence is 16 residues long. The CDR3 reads CASSLHTWDRRYGYTF. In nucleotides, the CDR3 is TGTGCCAGCAGCCTACATACCTGGGACAGGCGTTATGGCTACACCTTC.

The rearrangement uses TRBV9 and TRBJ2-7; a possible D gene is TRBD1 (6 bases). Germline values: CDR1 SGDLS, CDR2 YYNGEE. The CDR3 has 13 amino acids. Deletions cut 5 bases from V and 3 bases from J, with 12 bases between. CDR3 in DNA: TGTGCCAGCAGAGCGGACAGTGACTACGAGCAGTACTTC. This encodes CASRADSDYEQYF.

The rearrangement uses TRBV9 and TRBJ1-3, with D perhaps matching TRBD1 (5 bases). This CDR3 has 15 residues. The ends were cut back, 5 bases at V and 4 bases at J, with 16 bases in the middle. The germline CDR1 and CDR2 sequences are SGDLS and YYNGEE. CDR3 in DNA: TGTGCCAGCAGTGATAACCAGGGATTGGGAAACACCATATATTTT. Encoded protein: CASSDNQGLGNTIYF.

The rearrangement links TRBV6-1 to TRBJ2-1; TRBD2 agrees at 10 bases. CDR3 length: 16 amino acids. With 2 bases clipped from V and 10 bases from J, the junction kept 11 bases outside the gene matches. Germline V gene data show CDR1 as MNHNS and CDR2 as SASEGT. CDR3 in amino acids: CASSEMSLAGVGEQFF. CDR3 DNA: TGTGCCAGCAGTGAAATGAGCCTAGCGGGAGTCGGGGAGCAGTTCTTC.

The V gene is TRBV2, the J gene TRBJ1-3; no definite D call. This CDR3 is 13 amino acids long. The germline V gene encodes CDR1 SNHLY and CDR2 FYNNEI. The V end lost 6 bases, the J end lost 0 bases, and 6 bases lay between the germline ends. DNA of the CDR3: TGTGCCAGCAGAGCGGGCTCTGGAAACACCATATATTTT. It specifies CASRAGSGNTIYF.

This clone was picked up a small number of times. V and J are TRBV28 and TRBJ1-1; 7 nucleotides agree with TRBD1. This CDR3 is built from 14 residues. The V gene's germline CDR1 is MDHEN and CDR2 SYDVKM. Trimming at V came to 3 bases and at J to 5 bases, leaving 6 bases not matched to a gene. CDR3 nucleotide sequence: TGTGCCAGCAGTTTCCGACAGGGTTGGACTGAAGCTTTCTTT. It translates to CASSFRQGWTEAFF.

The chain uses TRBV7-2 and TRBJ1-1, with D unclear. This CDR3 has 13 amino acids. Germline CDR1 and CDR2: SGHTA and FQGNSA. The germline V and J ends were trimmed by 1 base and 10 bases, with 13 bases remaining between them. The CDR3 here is CASSLGGNTGAFF. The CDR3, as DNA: TGTGCCAGCAGCTTAGGAGGCAACACCGGAGCTTTCTTT. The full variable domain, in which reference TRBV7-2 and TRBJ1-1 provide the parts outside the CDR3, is GAGVSQSPSNKVTEKGKDVELRCDPISGHTALYWYRQSLGQGLEFLIYFQGNSAPDKSGLPSDRFSAERTGGSVSTLTIQRTQQEDSAVYLCASSLGGNTGAFFGQGTRLTVV.

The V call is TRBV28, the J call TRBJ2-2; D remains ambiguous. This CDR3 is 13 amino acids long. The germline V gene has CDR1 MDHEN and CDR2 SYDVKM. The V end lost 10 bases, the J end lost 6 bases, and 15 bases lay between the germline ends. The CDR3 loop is CATFDRHSGELFF. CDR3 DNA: TGTGCCACCTTCGACCGACATTCCGGGGAGCTGTTTTTT.

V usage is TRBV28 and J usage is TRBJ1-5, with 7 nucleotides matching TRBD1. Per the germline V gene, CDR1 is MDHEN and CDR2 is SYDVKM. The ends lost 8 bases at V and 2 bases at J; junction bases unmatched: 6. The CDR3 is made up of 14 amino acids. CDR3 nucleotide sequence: TGTGCCAGCGGGACAGCAGCGGGCAATCAGCCCCAGCATTTT. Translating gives CASGTAAGNQPQHF.

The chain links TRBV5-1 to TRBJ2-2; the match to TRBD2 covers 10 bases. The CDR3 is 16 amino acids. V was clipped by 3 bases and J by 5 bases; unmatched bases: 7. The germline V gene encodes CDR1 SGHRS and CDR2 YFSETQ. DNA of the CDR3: TGCGCCAGCAGCTGGGATCTAGCGGGAGCTACCGGGGAGCTGTTTTTT. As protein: CASSWDLAGATGELFF. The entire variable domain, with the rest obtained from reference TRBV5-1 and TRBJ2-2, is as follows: KAGVTQTPRYLIKTRGQQVTLSCSPISGHRSVSWYQQTPGQGLQFLFEYFSETQRNKGNFPGRFSGRQFSNSRSEMNVSTLELGDSALYLCASSWDLAGATGELFFGEGSRLTVL.

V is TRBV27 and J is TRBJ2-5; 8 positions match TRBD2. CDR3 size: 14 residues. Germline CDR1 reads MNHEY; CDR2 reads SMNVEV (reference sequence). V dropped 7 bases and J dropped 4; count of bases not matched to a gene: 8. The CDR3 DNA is TGTGCCAGCATGCTGGGGACTAGGGGAGAGACCCAGTACTTC. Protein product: CASMLGTRGETQYF.

The CDR3 is CASSPQDSVREAFF. In DNA, the CDR3 is TGTGCCAGCTCACCACAAGACTCCGTGCGAGAAGCTTTCTTT. This sequence joins TRBV18 and TRBJ1-1, with D unresolved. CDR1 KGHSH and CDR2 LQKENI come from the germline V gene. The CDR3 spans 14 residues. The V end was cut by 1 base, the J end by 8 bases, with 14 bases between.

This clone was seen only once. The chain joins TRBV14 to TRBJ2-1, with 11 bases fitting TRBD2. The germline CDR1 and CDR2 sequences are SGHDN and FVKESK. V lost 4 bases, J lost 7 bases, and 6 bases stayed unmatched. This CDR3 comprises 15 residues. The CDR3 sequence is CASSPLTSGKNEQFF. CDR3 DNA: TGTGCCAGCAGCCCCCTGACTAGCGGGAAGAATGAGCAGTTCTTC.

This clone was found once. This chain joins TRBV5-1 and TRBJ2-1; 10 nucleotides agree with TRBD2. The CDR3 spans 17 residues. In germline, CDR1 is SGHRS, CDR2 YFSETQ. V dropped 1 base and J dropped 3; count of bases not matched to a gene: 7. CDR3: CASSLWLAGANYNEQFF. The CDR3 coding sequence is TGCGCCAGCAGCTTGTGGCTAGCGGGAGCGAACTACAATGAGCAGTTCTTC.

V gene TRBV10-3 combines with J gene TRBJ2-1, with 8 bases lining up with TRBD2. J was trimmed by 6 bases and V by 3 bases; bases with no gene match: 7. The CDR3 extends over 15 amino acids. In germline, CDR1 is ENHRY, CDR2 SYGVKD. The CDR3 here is CAISELGRGRNEQFF. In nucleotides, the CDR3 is TGTGCCATCAGTGAACTCGGGAGGGGTCGCAATGAGCAGTTCTTC.

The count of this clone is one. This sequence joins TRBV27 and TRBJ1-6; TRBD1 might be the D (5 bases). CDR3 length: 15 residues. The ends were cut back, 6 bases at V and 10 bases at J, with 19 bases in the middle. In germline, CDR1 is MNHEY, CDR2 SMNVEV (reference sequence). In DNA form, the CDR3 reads TGTGCCAGCAGCCGCCAATGGGGGGGTAAATCACCCCTCCACTTT. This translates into CASSRQWGGKSPLHF.

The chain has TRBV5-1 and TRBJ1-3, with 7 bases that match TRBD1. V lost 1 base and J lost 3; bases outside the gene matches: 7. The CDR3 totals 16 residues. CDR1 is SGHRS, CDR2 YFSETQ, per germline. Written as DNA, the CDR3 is TGCGCCAGCAGCTTGTCAGGGGGAAGGGATGGAAACACCATATATTTT. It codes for CASSLSGGRDGNTIYF.

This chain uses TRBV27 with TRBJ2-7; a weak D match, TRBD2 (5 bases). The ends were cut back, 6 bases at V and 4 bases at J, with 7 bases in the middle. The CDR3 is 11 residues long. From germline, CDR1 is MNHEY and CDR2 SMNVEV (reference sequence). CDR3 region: CASSRGYEQYF. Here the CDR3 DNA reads TGTGCCAGCAGCCGCGGGTACGAGCAGTACTTC.

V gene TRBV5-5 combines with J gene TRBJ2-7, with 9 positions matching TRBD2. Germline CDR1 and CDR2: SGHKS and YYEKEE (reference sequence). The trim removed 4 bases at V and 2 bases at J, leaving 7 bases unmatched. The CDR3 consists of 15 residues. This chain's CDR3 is CASSGLTSGPYEQYF. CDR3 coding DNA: TGTGCCAGCAGCGGGCTGACTAGCGGACCCTACGAGCAGTACTTC.

The CDR3 DNA reads as TGTGCCACCCAGGAAGGGACAAGCTACGAGCAGTACTTC. It specifies CATQEGTSYEQYF. This rearrangement joins TRBV28 to TRBJ2-7, with TRBD1 as a possible D gene (6 bases). This CDR3 has 13 amino acids. Between the trimmed V and J ends, which lost 10 bases and 3 bases, there was a span of 16 bases. Germline CDR1 reads MDHEN; CDR2 reads SYDVKM. The full variable domain, its missing parts supplied by reference TRBV28 and TRBJ2-7, is DVKVTQSSRYLVKRTGEKVFLECVQDMDHENMFWYRQDPGLGLRLIYFSYDVKMKEKGDIPEGYSVSREKKERFSLILESASTNQTSMYLCATQEGTSYEQYFGPGTRLTVT.